The sequence of this T cell receptor (beta chain) was determined in a study of T cell repertoires in cytomegalovirus infection. Study details: CMV infection plus the matching HLA type was flagged by public TCR beta signatures.

TCRdb called the reads again in MiXCR, with one record for every CDR3 protein. The sample gives about 530,000 distinct CDR3 sequences, 26% of which show up once; 13% is in the top ten. Study observations and caveats: The ex vivo response showed dominance by HLA-C-restricted CMV-specific TCR beta clonotypes. The cumulative frequency of public TCR beta families identified carriers of CMV plus the relevant HLA.

This clonotype was detected only a few times. Antigen: not known. Germline V gene sequence: CDR1 SEHNR, CDR2 FQNEAQ (reference sequence). The CDR3 is 16 residues long. With 5 bases clipped from V and 2 bases from J, the junction kept 6 bases outside the gene matches. The sample taken for sequencing was PBMCs. The receptor was isolated from a human donor in good health (CMV status not recorded). Some clones in this sample may be carry-over from other donors' samples. The rearrangement links TRBV7-9 to TRBJ1-5; 10 bases fit TRBD1. The CDR3 region is CASSQGTGAGNQPQHF. The CDR3 DNA reads TGTGCCAGCAGCCAAGGGACAGGGGCTGGCAATCAGCCCCAGCATTTT.